Below are 20 T cell receptor beta chains sequenced from a single sample in a study of shared clonotypes between healthy human individuals. Libraries were prepared by immunoSEQ multiplex PCR; TCRdb keeps only in-frame clonotypes and omits some of them. This table has roughly 400,000 clones, around 96% appearing once. Material: memory CD8+ T cells sorted from blood. Documented subset: CD45RO+ cells pooled with CCR7-negative TemRA cells. These receptors originate from a man aged 25 to 40 in good health.

The chain employs TRBV5-8 and TRBJ2-1; possible D gene TRBD1, 6 bases. V lost 4 bases to trimming and J lost 0 bases, with 14 bases between them. This CDR3 is built from 16 residues. CDR1 is SGHTS, CDR2 YDEGEE, per germline. The CDR3 DNA follows: TGTGCCAGCAGCGGTCAGGGGCTGAGCTCCTACAATGAGCAGTTCTTC. This encodes CASSGQGLSSYNEQFF.

The rearrangement joins TRBV19 to TRBJ1-1; D remains unclear. V shed 7 bases and J shed 4 bases, with 13 bases lying between them. Germline assignment: CDR1 LNHDA and CDR2 SQIVND (reference sequence). The CDR3 length is 13 residues. The CDR3 loop reads CASKGLGPTEAFF. The CDR3 DNA sequence: TGTGCCAGTAAAGGATTAGGGCCCACTGAAGCTTTCTTT.

The rearrangement links TRBV7-2 to TRBJ1-2; TRBD1 matches 7 bases. CDR3 length: 15 amino acids. The J segment lost 2 bases and the V segment lost 5 bases, leaving 8 bases of the junction unmatched. The germline CDR1 and CDR2 sequences are SGHTA and FQGNSA. The CDR3 nucleotides read TGTGCCAGCAGCAAAGCCGGGACAGTGAACTATGGCTACACCTTC. This codes for CASSKAGTVNYGYTF.

The rearrangement links TRBV7-5 to TRBJ2-3. TRBV7-5 is assigned pseudogene status. CDR3 size: 15 residues. The CDR3, as DNA: TGTGCCAGCGGCCGGGCAGGCCCTAGCACAGATACGCAGTATTTT. Translating it yields CASGRAGPSTDTQYF.

The chain is built from TRBV5-1 and TRBJ2-4, with D possibly TRBD2 on 5 matching bases. Germline CDR1 reads SGHRS; CDR2 reads YFSETQ. This CDR3 region has 14 residues. Trimming took off 2 bases at V and 6 bases at J, with 12 bases between the two ends. In DNA, the CDR3 is TGCGCCAGCAGCTTTGTGGGAGCCCCAAACATTCAGTACTTC. Protein product: CASSFVGAPNIQYF.

The chain carries TRBV7-3 and TRBJ2-2; the D call may be TRBD1 or TRBD2 (5 bases each). With 5 bases removed from V and 0 bases from J, the gap between germline ends came to 7 bases. The CDR3 spans 14 residues. Germline V gene lookup returns CDR1 SGHTA and CDR2 FQGTGA. CDR3 region: CASSVGPNTGELFF. The DNA for the CDR3 is TGTGCCAGCAGCGTGGGACCGAACACCGGGGAGCTGTTTTTT.

V usage is TRBV9 and J usage is TRBJ2-3, with D possibly TRBD1 on 6 matching bases. The CDR3 is 15 amino acids. With 0 bases removed from V and 3 bases from J, the gap between germline ends came to 11 bases. Germline CDR1 is SGDLS and CDR2 is YYNGEE. The CDR3 sequence is CASSVALQGTDTQYF. The CDR3 coding sequence is TGTGCCAGCAGCGTAGCCCTACAGGGTACAGATACGCAGTATTTT.

With regard to this clone: This same CDR3 is encoded by further DNA sequences in the sample. This rearrangement joins TRBV2 to TRBJ2-1, with 8 bases matching TRBD2. The CDR3 totals 12 residues. Germline V lookup: CDR1 SNHLY, CDR2 FYNNEI. The ends lost 6 bases at V and 5 bases at J; junction bases unmatched: 0. The CDR3: CASRGLDNEQFF. As DNA, the CDR3 is TGTGCCAGCAGGGGACTAGACAATGAGCAGTTCTTC.

The gene calls are TRBV10-3 and TRBJ1-5, with TRBD1 as a possible D gene (6 bases). This CDR3 has 14 amino acids. Deletions cut 9 bases from V and 1 base from J, with 13 bases between. Germline CDR1 ENHRY, CDR2 SYGVKD. Here the CDR3 reads CAIAPDRSNQPQHF. CDR3 DNA: TGTGCCATAGCCCCCGACAGGAGCAATCAGCCCCAGCATTTT.

The chain is built from TRBV9 and TRBJ2-2; a weak D match, TRBD2 (7 bases). From germline, CDR1 is SGDLS and CDR2 YYNGEE. With 0 bases removed from V and 7 bases from J, the gap between germline ends came to 19 bases. The CDR3 has 17 amino acids. The CDR3 spells CASSVVGGPPQGGELFF. Here the CDR3 DNA reads TGTGCCAGCAGCGTAGTGGGGGGGCCCCCACAGGGCGGGGAGCTGTTTTTT.

The chain links TRBV4-1 to TRBJ2-6; D remains unclear. V lost 2 bases to trimming and J lost 0 bases, with 5 bases between them. Germline V gene sequence: CDR1 MGHRA, CDR2 YSYEKL. The CDR3 contains 15 residues. CDR3 protein: CASSQIHSGANVLTF. For the CDR3, the DNA is TGCGCCAGCAGCCAAATACACTCTGGGGCCAACGTCCTGACTTTC.

This clone was counted a single time. The chain employs TRBV2 and TRBJ2-2, with D perhaps matching TRBD2 (6 bases). V was trimmed by 7 bases and J by 0 bases, leaving 15 bases between them. CDR1 and CDR2 from the germline V gene are SNHLY and FYNNEI. This CDR3 has 16 amino acids. CDR3 sequence (DNA): TGTGCCAGCACCCGACTAGAACGCGCGAACACCGGGGAGCTGTTTTTT. Amino acids: CASTRLERANTGELFF.

The rearrangement uses TRBV4-1 and TRBJ1-2, with D perhaps matching TRBD1 (5 bases). Germline assignment: CDR1 MGHRA and CDR2 YSYEKL. The CDR3 totals 13 residues. The V gene lost 1 base and the J gene lost 8 bases, with 11 bases spanning the gap. The CDR3 region is CASSQAPGDGYTF. In nucleotides, the CDR3 is TGCGCCAGCAGCCAAGCTCCCGGGGACGGCTACACCTTC.

This rearrangement joins TRBV28 to TRBJ2-3; possible D gene TRBD2, 6 bases. V dropped 6 bases and J dropped 3 bases, with 19 bases sitting between them. Germline-derived CDR1 and CDR2 are MDHEN and SYDVKM. CDR3 size: 16 residues. The CDR3 region is CASSLRSWRGTDTQYF. The CDR3 DNA reads as TGTGCCAGCAGCCTTCGTAGCTGGAGGGGAACAGATACGCAGTATTTT.

J is TRBJ1-4 and V is TRBV7-9; D unresolved. In germline, CDR1 is SEHNR, CDR2 FQNEAQ (reference sequence). V was pared by 1 base and J by 7 bases, with 4 bases between. The CDR3 consists of 12 residues. The CDR3 reads CASSLVGEKLFF. The CDR3 nucleotides are TGTGCCAGCAGCTTAGTAGGTGAAAAACTGTTTTTT. The whole variable domain, filled in from reference TRBV7-9 and TRBJ1-4, reads DTGVSQNPRHKITKRGQNVTFRCDPISEHNRLYWYRQTLGQGPEFLTYFQNEAQLEKSRLLSDRFSAERPKGSFSTLEIQRTEQGDSAMYLCASSLVGEKLFFGSGTQLSVL.

The chain couples TRBV28 to TRBJ1-3; D call uncertain. This CDR3 region has 9 residues. In germline, CDR1 is MDHEN, CDR2 SYDVKM. Trimming took off 7 bases at V and 7 bases at J, with 2 bases between the two ends. The CDR3 DNA reads as TGTGCCAGCAAGAACACCATATATTTT. It yields the protein CASKNTIYF.

The chain employs TRBV29-1 and TRBJ2-5; tentative D call: TRBD2 (5 bases). The CDR3 has 14 residues. CDR1 SQVTM and CDR2 ANQGSEA come from the germline V gene. V shed 7 bases and J shed 5 bases, with 20 bases lying between them. The CDR3 DNA is TGCAGCGCAGCGGCGGGCCGGGAAAGTGAGACCCAGTACTTC. It yields the protein CSAAAGRESETQYF.

The table lists this clone with a count of one. The gene calls are TRBV6-1 and TRBJ1-4, with D possibly TRBD1 on 5 matching bases. Between the trimmed V and J ends, which lost 0 bases and 10 bases, there was a span of 21 bases. Germline values: CDR1 MNHNS, CDR2 SASEGT. This CDR3 spans 17 amino acids. The CDR3 DNA follows: TGTGCCAGCAGTGAAGCGCAGGTAAGGTGGGGGAAGAGAAAACTGTTTTTT. This gives the protein CASSEAQVRWGKRKLFF.

The chain joins TRBV4-1 to TRBJ2-1, with D perhaps TRBD2 (5 bases). Deletions cut 0 bases from V and 10 bases from J, with 19 bases between. The germline CDR1 and CDR2 sequences are MGHRA and YSYEKL. The CDR3 is made up of 16 amino acids. CDR3 nucleotide sequence: TGCGCCAGCAGCCAAGACAGACCCCGAGGGCAATTCGAGCAGTTCTTC. Translated, it gives CASSQDRPRGQFEQFF.

The rearrangement links TRBV5-6 to TRBJ2-7, with D possibly TRBD2 on 6 matching bases. Trimming pared 0 bases from V and 4 bases from J, leaving 8 bases between. The CDR3 contains 13 residues. CDR1 is SGHDT, CDR2 YYEEEE, per germline. The CDR3 DNA reads TGTGCCAGCAGCTTGGCCGGGACTTACGAGCAGTACTTC. As protein: CASSLAGTYEQYF.